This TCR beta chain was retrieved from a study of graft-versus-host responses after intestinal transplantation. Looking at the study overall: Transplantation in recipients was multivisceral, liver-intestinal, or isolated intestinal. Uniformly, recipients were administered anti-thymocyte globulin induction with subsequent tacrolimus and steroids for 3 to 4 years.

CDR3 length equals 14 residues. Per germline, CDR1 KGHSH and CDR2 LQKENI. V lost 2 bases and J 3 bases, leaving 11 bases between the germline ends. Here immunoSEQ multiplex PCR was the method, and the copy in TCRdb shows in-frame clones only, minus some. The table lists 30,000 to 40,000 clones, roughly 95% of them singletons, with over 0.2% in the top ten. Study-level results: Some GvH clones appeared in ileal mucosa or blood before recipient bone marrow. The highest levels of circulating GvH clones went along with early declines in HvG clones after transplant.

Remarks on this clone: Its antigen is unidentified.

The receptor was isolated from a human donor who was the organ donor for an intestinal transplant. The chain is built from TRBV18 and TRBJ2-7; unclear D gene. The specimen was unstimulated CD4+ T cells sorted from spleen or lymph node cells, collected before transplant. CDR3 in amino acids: CASSPNQEIYEQYF. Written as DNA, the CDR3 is TGTGCCAGCTCACCAAACCAGGAGATCTACGAGCAGTACTTC.